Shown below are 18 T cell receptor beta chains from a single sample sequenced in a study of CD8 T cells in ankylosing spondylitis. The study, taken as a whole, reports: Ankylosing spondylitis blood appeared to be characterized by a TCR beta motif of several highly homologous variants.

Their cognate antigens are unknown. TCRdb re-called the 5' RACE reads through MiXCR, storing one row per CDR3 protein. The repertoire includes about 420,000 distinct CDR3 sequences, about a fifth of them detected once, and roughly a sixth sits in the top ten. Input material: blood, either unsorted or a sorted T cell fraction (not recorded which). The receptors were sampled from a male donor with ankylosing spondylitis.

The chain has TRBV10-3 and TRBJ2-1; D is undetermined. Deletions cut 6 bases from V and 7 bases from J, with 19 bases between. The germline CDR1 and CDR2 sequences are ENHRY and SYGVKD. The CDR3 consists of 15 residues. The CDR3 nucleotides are TGTGCCATCAGCTCCCAGTTAGCTGGGCTGAATGAGCAGTTCTTC. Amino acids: CAISSQLAGLNEQFF.

CDR3 amino acids: CASSPQQLAGSPSSGYTF. The CDR3 DNA sequence: TGTGCCAGCTCACCACAGCAGCTGGCGGGGAGCCCCAGTAGTGGCTACACCTTC. The chain employs TRBV18 and TRBJ1-2; D unresolved. Germline V gene lookup returns CDR1 KGHSH and CDR2 LQKENI. The CDR3 totals 18 residues. Deletions cut 1 base from V and 7 bases from J, with 25 bases between.

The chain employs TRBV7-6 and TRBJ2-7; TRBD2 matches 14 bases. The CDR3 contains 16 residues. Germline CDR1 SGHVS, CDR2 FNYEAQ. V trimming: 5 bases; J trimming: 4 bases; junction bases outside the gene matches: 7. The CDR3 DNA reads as TGTGCCAGCAGCCAGGGACTAGCGGGGGATTGGTACGAGCAGTACTTC. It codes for CASSQGLAGDWYEQYF.

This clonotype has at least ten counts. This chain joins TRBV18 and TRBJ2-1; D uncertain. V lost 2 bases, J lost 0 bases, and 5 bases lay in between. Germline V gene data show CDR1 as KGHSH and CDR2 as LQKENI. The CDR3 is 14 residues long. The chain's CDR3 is CASSPVSSYNEQFF. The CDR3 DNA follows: TGTGCCAGCTCACCAGTGAGCTCCTACAATGAGCAGTTCTTC.

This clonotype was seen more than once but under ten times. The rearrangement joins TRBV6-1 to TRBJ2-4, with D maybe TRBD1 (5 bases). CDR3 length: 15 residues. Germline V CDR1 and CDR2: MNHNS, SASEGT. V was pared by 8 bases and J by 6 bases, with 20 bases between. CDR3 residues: CASAFTNDDRNIQYF. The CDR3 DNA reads TGTGCCAGCGCCTTTACAAACGACGACAGAAACATTCAGTACTTC.

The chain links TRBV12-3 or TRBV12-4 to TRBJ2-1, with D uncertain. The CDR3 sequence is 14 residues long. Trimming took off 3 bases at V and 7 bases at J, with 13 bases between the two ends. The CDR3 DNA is TGTGCCAGCAGTTTTTCTGGACCGTGGAATGAGCAGTTCTTC. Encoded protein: CASSFSGPWNEQFF.

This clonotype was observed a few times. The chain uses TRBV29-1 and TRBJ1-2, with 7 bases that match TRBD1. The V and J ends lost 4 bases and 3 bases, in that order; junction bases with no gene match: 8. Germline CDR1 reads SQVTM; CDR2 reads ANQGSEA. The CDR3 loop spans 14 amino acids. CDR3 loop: CSVGPDRSHYGYTF. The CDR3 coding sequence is TGCAGCGTTGGACCGGACAGGTCTCACTATGGCTACACCTTC.

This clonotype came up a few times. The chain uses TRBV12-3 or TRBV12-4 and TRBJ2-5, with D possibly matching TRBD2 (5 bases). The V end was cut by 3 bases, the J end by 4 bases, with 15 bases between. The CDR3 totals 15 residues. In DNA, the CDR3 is TGTGCCAGCAGTTTCCGACTATTTCGGCGAGAGACCCAGTACTTC. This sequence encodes CASSFRLFRRETQYF.

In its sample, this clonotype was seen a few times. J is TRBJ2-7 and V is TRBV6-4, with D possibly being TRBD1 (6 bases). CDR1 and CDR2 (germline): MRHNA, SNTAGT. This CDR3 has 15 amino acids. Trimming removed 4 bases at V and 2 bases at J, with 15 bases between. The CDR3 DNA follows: TGTGCCAGCAGTGTCGGGCCAGGGGACACCTACGAGCAGTACTTC. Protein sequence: CASSVGPGDTYEQYF.

The CDR3 reads CASRRGTEIYEQYF. CDR3 coding DNA: TGTGCCAGCAGACGCGGGACAGAGATCTACGAGCAGTACTTC. This chain uses TRBV6-2 or TRBV6-3 with TRBJ2-7, with D maybe TRBD1 (7 bases). With 6 bases removed from V and 3 bases from J, the gap between germline ends came to 15 bases. CDR1 is MNHEY and CDR2 is SVGEGT in the germline V gene. The CDR3 has 14 residues.

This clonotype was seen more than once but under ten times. The CDR3 DNA sequence: TGCAGCGTTCAGCCTAGCGGAAGCACAGATACGCAGTATTTT. Translated, it gives CSVQPSGSTDTQYF. The chain recombines TRBV29-1 with TRBJ2-3, with 7 bases matching TRBD2. CDR1 is SQVTM and CDR2 is ANQGSEA in the germline V gene. The CDR3 spans 14 residues. The ends lost 5 bases at V and 0 bases at J; junction bases unmatched: 5.

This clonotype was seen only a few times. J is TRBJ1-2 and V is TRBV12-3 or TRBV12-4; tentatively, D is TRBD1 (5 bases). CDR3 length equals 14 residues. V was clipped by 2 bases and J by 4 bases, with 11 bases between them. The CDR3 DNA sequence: TGTGCCAGCAGTTTACGCAGGGATGGCTATGGCTACACCTTC. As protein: CASSLRRDGYGYTF.

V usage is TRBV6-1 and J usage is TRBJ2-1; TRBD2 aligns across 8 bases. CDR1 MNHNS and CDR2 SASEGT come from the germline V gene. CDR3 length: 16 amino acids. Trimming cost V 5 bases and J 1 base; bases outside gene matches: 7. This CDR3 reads CASSPPTSGSYNEQFF. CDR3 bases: TGTGCCAGCAGTCCCCCTACTAGCGGATCCTACAATGAGCAGTTCTTC.

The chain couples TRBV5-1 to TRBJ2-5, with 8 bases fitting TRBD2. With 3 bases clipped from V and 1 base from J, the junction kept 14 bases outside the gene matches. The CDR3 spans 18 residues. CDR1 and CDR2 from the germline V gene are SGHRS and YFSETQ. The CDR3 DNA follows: TGCGCCAGCAGCTCCCCGGGAGCGGGAGTCTTAGGCCAAGAGACCCAGTACTTC. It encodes CASSSPGAGVLGQETQYF.

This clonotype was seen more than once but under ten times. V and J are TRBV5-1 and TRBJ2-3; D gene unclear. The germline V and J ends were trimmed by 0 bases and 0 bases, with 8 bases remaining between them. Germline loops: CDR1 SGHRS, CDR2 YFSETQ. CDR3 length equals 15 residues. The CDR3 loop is CASSLDQISTDTQYF. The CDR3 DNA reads TGCGCCAGCAGCTTGGACCAAATCAGCACAGATACGCAGTATTTT.

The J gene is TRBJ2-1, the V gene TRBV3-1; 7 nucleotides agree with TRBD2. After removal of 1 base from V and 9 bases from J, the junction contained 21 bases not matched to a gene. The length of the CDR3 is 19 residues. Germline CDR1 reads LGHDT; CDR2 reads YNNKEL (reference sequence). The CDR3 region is CASSQGGRAFPPYHGEQFF. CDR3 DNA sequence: TGTGCCAGCAGCCAAGGAGGGAGGGCCTTCCCCCCCTATCACGGTGAGCAGTTCTTC.

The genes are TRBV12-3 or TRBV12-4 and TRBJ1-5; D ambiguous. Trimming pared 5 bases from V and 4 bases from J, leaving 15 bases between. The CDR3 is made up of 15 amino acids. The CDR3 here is CASSTLSRSNQPQHF. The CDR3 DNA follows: TGTGCCAGCAGTACCTTGAGCCGGTCTAATCAGCCCCAGCATTTT.

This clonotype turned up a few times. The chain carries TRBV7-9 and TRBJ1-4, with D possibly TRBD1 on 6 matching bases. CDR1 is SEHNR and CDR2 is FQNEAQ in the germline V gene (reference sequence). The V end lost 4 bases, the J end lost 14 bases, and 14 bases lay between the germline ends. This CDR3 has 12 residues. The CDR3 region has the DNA TGTGCCAGCAGCTCTACCGGGACACGGCTGTTTTTT. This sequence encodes CASSSTGTRLFF.